This T cell receptor beta chain appears in the sequencing data of a study of identical twins. V dropped 6 bases and J dropped 4; count of bases not matched to a gene: 5. Germline values: CDR1 DFQATT, CDR2 SNEGSKA (reference sequence). CDR3 length: 12 residues. Only a few counts were recorded for this clonotype. TCRdb re-called the 5' RACE reads through MiXCR, storing one row per CDR3 protein. The repertoire holds 700,000 or so distinct CDR3 sequences, with less than 10% as singletons. In addition, the sample was reused for a study of yellow fever vaccine responses in identical twins.

Sequencing was performed on PBMCs. This clonotype was sampled from a woman aged 18-29 years in good health. The chain carries TRBV20-1 and TRBJ1-2; 7 positions match TRBD1. The chain's CDR3 is CSALEGAYGYTF. DNA of the CDR3: TGCAGTGCACTCGAGGGGGCCTATGGCTACACCTTC.